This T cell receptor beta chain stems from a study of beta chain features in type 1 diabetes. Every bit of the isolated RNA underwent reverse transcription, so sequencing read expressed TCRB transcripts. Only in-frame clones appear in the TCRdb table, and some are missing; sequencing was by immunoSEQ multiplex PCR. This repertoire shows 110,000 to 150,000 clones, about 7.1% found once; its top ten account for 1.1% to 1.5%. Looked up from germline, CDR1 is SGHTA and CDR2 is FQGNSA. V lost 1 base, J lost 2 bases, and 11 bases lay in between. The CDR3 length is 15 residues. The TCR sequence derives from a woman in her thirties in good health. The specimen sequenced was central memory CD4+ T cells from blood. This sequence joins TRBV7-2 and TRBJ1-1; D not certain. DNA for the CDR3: TGTGCCAGCAGCTTAGTAATCTCAGTAAACACTGAAGCTTTCTTT. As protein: CASSLVISVNTEAFF.